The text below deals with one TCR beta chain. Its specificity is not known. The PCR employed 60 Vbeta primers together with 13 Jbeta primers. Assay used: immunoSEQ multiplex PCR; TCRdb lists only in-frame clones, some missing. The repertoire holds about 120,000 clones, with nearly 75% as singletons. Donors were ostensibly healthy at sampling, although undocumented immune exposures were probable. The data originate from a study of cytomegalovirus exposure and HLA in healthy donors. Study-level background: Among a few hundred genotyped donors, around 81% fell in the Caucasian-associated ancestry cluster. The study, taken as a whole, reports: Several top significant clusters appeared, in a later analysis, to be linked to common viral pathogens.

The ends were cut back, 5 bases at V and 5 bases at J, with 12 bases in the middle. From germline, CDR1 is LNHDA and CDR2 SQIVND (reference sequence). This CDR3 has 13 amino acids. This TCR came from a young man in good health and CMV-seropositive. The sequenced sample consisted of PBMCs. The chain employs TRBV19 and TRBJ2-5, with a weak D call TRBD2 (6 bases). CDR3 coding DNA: TGTGCCAGTAGTGAATCAGGAGGGGAGACCCAGTACTTC. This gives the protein CASSESGGETQYF.